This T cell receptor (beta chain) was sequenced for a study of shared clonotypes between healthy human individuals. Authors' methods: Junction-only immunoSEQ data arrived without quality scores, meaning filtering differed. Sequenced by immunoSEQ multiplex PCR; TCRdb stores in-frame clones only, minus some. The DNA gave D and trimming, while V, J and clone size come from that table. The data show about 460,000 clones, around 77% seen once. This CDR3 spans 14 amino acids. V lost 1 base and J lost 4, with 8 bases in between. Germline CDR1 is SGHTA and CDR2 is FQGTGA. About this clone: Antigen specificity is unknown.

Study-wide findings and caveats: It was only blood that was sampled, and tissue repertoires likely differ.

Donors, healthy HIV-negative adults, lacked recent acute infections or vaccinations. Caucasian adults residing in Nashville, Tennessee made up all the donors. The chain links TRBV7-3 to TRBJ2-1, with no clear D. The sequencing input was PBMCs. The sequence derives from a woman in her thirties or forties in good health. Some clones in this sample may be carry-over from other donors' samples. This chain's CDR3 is CASSLNGPYNEQFF. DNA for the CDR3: TGTGCCAGCAGCTTAAACGGGCCATACAATGAGCAGTTCTTC.